Sequencing of this T cell receptor (beta chain) was carried out in a study of blood T cell repertoires in COVID-19. The overall study: From T cells, B-cell-depleted T cells, or PBMCs came the material, which was cDNA or gDNA.

Per the original methods: Amplification with reference gene primers provided the estimates of nucleated cell counts. Assay: immunoSEQ multiplex PCR; the TCRdb copy retains only in-frame clones and omits some. The V and J calls and the clone size are those of that table, but D and trimming were determined from the DNA. The data show 150,000 to 180,000 clones, about 83% seen once. Patients at the Seattle site were enrolled during active infection and followed longitudinally. Germline V CDR1 and CDR2: MNHEY, SVGAGI. Unmatched junction bases numbered 13, after V lost 6 bases and J lost 11 bases. The CDR3 runs to 14 residues. The count of this clone is one.

This clonotype originated in a woman aged 55-75 years with COVID-19, enrolled during active disease. Sequences were obtained from peripheral blood. The chain recombines TRBV6-5 with TRBJ2-1, with TRBD2 matching over 7 bases. CDR3 coding DNA: TGTGCCAGCAGACGGGACTACAATACAATGAAGCAGTTCTTC. This gives the protein CASRRDYNTMKQFF.